This TCR beta chain derives from a study of T cell repertoires in aging, cancer and after chemotherapy. As for the study in general: Six age groups, ranging from 30 or younger to 70 or older, included the donors. Study outcomes and limitations: In cancer patients, declining TCR diversity with age involved lost richness and lost evenness.

Multiplex touch-down PCR with TRB-A/B primers amplified rearranged V-D-J TRB sequences. Each CDR3 protein gets one entry after TCRdb re-called the multiplex PCR reads with MiXCR. In the table there are over 10,000 distinct CDR3 sequences, approximately 25% of which are singletons. This clonotype has only a few counts. The antigen remains unidentified. The template was genomic DNA from peripheral blood, not RNA. The source is a human donor in good health. The sequenced sample was blood.

The CDR3 bases are TGTGCCAGCAGCCAAGATCAGGGGGGGAATTCACCCCTCCACTTT. Translating gives CASSQDQGGNSPLHF. The genes are TRBV4-2 and TRBJ1-6; 7 positions agree with TRBD1. The trim removed 0 bases at V and 7 bases at J, leaving 3 bases unmatched. Germline CDR1 LGHNA, CDR2 YNFKEQ. The CDR3 is made up of 15 amino acids.